These 29 T cell receptor beta chains share one sample of origin, sequenced in a study of T cell responses to AZD1222 COVID-19 vaccine. Some clones are missing from TCRdb's copy, which holds only in-frame ones; the method was immunoSEQ multiplex PCR. The sample has around 120,000 clones, approximately 90% seen once. Sequences were derived from peripheral blood, sampled on day 0 of AZD1222 vaccination. All receptors come from an adult in good health.

This clone was detected only a few times. V is TRBV5-6 and J is TRBJ2-7; no definite D call. The CDR3 length is 11 residues. CDR1 is SGHDT and CDR2 is YYEEEE in the germline V gene. Trimming removed 4 bases from V and 7 bases from J, with 9 bases in between. The CDR3 DNA follows: TGTGCCAGCAGCCCCCGGCGGGAGCAGTACTTC. It specifies CASSPRREQYF. The full variable domain, rest sourced from reference TRBV5-6 and TRBJ2-7, is DAGVTQSPTHLIKTRGQQVTLRCSPKSGHDTVSWYQQALGQGPQFIFQYYEEEERQRGNFPDRFSGHQFPNYSSELNVNALLLGDSALYLCASSPRREQYFGPGTRLTVT.

This clone has only one observation. The rearrangement joins TRBV5-4 to TRBJ2-7, with 8 nucleotides matching TRBD2. The CDR3 consists of 16 residues. J gave up 2 bases and V 4 bases, and 11 bases lay outside the gene matches. Germline-derived CDR1 and CDR2 are SGHNT and YYREEE (reference sequence). The CDR3 bases are TGTGCCAGCAGCCCATCCGGGGGGCGGGGGGCCTACGAGCAGTACTTC. This encodes CASSPSGGRGAYEQYF.

The chain couples TRBV9 to TRBJ2-1; 7 bases map to TRBD1. In germline, CDR1 is SGDLS, CDR2 YYNGEE. The CDR3 extends over 16 amino acids. The J segment lost 6 bases and the V segment lost 0 bases, leaving 9 bases of the junction unmatched. The CDR3 here is CASSVGIQGSGNEQFF. CDR3 nucleotide sequence: TGTGCCAGCAGCGTAGGGATACAGGGGTCGGGCAATGAGCAGTTCTTC.

This chain joins TRBV27 and TRBJ2-7; possible D gene TRBD1, 6 bases. Germline V lookup: CDR1 MNHEY, CDR2 SMNVEV (reference sequence). This CDR3 has 11 amino acids. Trimming stripped 7 bases from V and 5 bases from J, with 9 bases between. The CDR3: CASKGVNEQYF. CDR3 nucleotides: TGTGCCAGCAAGGGGGTAAACGAGCAGTACTTC.

V gene TRBV5-1 combines with J gene TRBJ2-7, with D perhaps being TRBD1 or TRBD2 (7 bases each). The CDR3 totals 15 residues. The V gene lost 0 bases and the J gene lost 2 bases, with 12 bases spanning the gap. CDR1 and CDR2 (germline): SGHRS, YFSETQ. CDR3 region: CASSLVAGGAYEQYF. The DNA for the CDR3 is TGCGCCAGCAGCTTGGTGGCAGGGGGGGCCTACGAGCAGTACTTC.

The CDR3, as DNA: TGTGCCAGCAGCTCGGACGGAGCTCGGGAGCAGTTCTTC. It codes for CASSSDGAREQFF. The V gene is TRBV7-2, the J gene TRBJ2-1; D gene ambiguous. Germline V gene lookup returns CDR1 SGHTA and CDR2 FQGNSA. CDR3 length: 13 residues. The V end lost 4 bases, the J end lost 10 bases, and 14 bases lay between the germline ends.

This clone has only one observation. The rearrangement uses TRBV3-1 (or the pseudogene TRBV3-2) and TRBJ2-5; 7 nucleotides align to TRBD1. J lost 3 bases, V lost 3 bases, and 4 bases had no gene match. This CDR3 contains 14 residues. CDR1 is LGHDT and CDR2 is YNNKEL in the germline V gene (reference sequence). This chain's CDR3 is CASSHIDREETQYF. CDR3 DNA sequence: TGTGCCAGCAGCCACATCGACAGGGAAGAGACCCAGTACTTC.

This chain uses TRBV21-1 with TRBJ1-5. TRBV21-1 constitutes a pseudogene. This CDR3 has 16 residues. Here the CDR3 reads CASSKDPGACNKPQHF. As DNA, the CDR3 is TGTGCCAGCAGCAAAGACCCCGGGGCCTGCAACAAGCCCCAGCATTTT.

This clone was recorded once. In the same sample, other DNA sequences code for this CDR3. This sequence joins TRBV12-3 or TRBV12-4 and TRBJ1-5; D unclear. CDR3 length: 11 amino acids. Between the trimmed V and J ends, which lost 6 bases and 7 bases, there was a span of 7 bases. The CDR3 coding sequence is TGTGCCAGCAGCTTGGGCCAGCCCCAGCATTTT. This codes for CASSLGQPQHF.

The chain carries TRBV7-8 and TRBJ1-1, with D hard to call. V dropped 2 bases and J dropped 7 bases, with 11 bases sitting between them. CDR3 length: 13 residues. CDR1 and CDR2 from the germline V gene are SGHVS and FQNEAQ. This CDR3 reads CASSLIRRVEAFF. DNA for the CDR3: TGTGCCAGCAGCTTAATACGCCGGGTTGAAGCTTTCTTT.

V gene TRBV7-2 combines with J gene TRBJ1-1; 7 positions agree with TRBD1. V was pared by 5 bases and J by 8 bases, with 11 bases of the junction left unmatched. The germline V gene has CDR1 SGHTA and CDR2 FQGNSA. This CDR3 is 14 amino acids long. The CDR3 coding sequence is TGTGCCAGCAGCATCGGGACAGTCCAACGCGAAGCTTTCTTT. Translating it yields CASSIGTVQREAFF.

The rearrangement links TRBV30 to TRBJ2-2; tentatively, D is TRBD2 (5 bases). V lost 2 bases to trimming and J lost 7 bases, with 8 bases between them. The CDR3 is 12 residues long. The germline gives CDR1 GTSNPN, CDR2 SVGIG (reference sequence). The CDR3 coding sequence is TGTGCCTGGAGTATCACTAGCGGGGAGCTGTTTTTT. Its translation is CAWSITSGELFF.

The gene calls are TRBV18 and TRBJ2-1; D ambiguous. Deletions cut 2 bases from V and 8 bases from J, with 10 bases between. The CDR3 loop spans 13 amino acids. CDR1 and CDR2 from the germline V gene are KGHSH and LQKENI. The CDR3 sequence: CASSPSVVDEQFF. The CDR3 DNA is TGTGCCAGCTCACCATCGGTCGTTGATGAGCAGTTCTTC. The entire variable domain, with the rest obtained from reference TRBV18 and TRBJ2-1, is as follows: NAGVMQNPRHLVRRRGQEARLRCSPMKGHSHVYWYRQLPEEGLKFMVYLQKENIIDESGMPKERFSAEFPKEGPSILRIQQVVRGDSAAYFCASSPSVVDEQFFGPGTRLTVL.

V gene TRBV6-5 combines with J gene TRBJ1-1; the D gene is possibly TRBD1 (6 bases). Between the trimmed V and J ends, which lost 5 bases and 10 bases, there was a span of 20 bases. In germline, CDR1 is MNHEY, CDR2 SVGAGI. This CDR3 is 14 amino acids long. CDR3 sequence: CASSPLQGQEGAFF. CDR3 sequence (DNA): TGTGCCAGCAGTCCACTACAGGGTCAAGAAGGAGCTTTCTTT.

The CDR3 sequence is CASSLGQGYGYTF. CDR3 DNA sequence: TGCGCCAGCAGTCTGGGCCAGGGCTATGGCTACACCTTC. The chain is built from TRBV10-2 and TRBJ1-2, with D possibly being TRBD1 (5 bases). Trimming cost V 5 bases and J 4 bases, with 11 bases left between them. This CDR3 is 13 amino acids long. In germline, CDR1 is WSHSY, CDR2 SAAADI.

This clone was found a few times. This chain joins TRBV10-2 and TRBJ2-7, with 7 bases identical to TRBD2. After removal of 8 bases from V and 5 bases from J, the junction contained 15 bases not matched to a gene. This CDR3 has 15 residues. Germline V gene lookup returns CDR1 WSHSY and CDR2 SAAADI. CDR3 coding DNA: TGCGCCAGCGAAGGGTGGGCGGGAGATAGAAACGAGCAGTACTTC. Translating gives CASEGWAGDRNEQYF.

The DNA for the CDR3 is TGTGCCAGCAGTTTACCGGGGTACAATGAGCAGTTCTTC. Protein sequence: CASSLPGYNEQFF. V and J are TRBV27 and TRBJ2-1; the D gene is possibly TRBD2 (5 bases). V shed 2 bases and J shed 4 bases, with 6 bases lying between them. Germline V CDR1 and CDR2: MNHEY, SMNVEV (reference sequence). The CDR3 loop spans 13 amino acids.

V usage is TRBV4-1 and J usage is TRBJ2-7; tentatively, D is TRBD1 or TRBD2 (5 bases each). V was clipped by 4 bases and J by 3 bases, with 16 bases between them. There are 15 residues in the CDR3. The germline gives CDR1 MGHRA, CDR2 YSYEKL. The CDR3: CASSLRDQLYYEQYF. The CDR3 nucleotides read TGCGCCAGCAGCCTCCGGGACCAACTATACTACGAGCAGTACTTC.

The J gene is TRBJ1-6, the V gene TRBV7-2, with D tentatively TRBD1 (5 bases). V was pared by 2 bases and J by 10 bases, with 15 bases between. CDR3 length equals 15 residues. The V gene's germline CDR1 is SGHTA and CDR2 FQGNSA. As DNA, the CDR3 is TGTGCCAGCAGCTTAACTACAGGCACTCCCTCACCCCTCCACTTT. Its translation: CASSLTTGTPSPLHF.

The chain links TRBV2 to TRBJ1-5; tentative D call: TRBD1 (5 bases). V lost 6 bases and J lost 1, with 10 bases in between. Germline lookup yields CDR1 SNHLY and CDR2 FYNNEI. The CDR3 runs 14 residues. The CDR3 nucleotides are TGTGCCAGCAGGAACCGGGACAGCAATCAGCCCCAGCATTTT. This translates into CASRNRDSNQPQHF.

The V gene is TRBV6-1, the J gene TRBJ1-5; D remains ambiguous. The CDR3 has 13 residues. Germline loops: CDR1 MNHNS, CDR2 SASEGT. V shed 3 bases and J shed 9 bases, with 12 bases lying between them. CDR3 nucleotides: TGTGCCAGCAGTGATCCGAATGTCCGGCCCCAGCATTTT. Translation gives CASSDPNVRPQHF.

This chain links TRBV5-8 with TRBJ1-1; D is unclear. The germline gives CDR1 SGHTS, CDR2 YDEGEE. The CDR3 contains 14 residues. The V and J ends lost 5 bases and 1 base respectively, with 12 bases between them. The DNA for the CDR3 is TGTGCCAGCAGGCTCCTTGGAGGGAACACTGAAGCTTTCTTT. Translated: CASRLLGGNTEAFF. The variable domain in full, completed from reference TRBV5-8 and TRBJ1-1, reads EAGVTQSPTHLIKTRGQQATLRCSPISGHTSVYWYQQALGLGLQFLLWYDEGEERNRGNFPPRFSGRQFPNYSSELNVNALELEDSALYLCASRLLGGNTEAFFGQGTRLTVV.

CDR3 residues: CAWADQDIQYF. For the CDR3, the DNA is TGTGCCTGGGCTGATCAGGACATTCAGTACTTC. The V gene is TRBV30, the J gene TRBJ2-4; D is undetermined. The CDR3 runs to 11 residues. V was pared by 5 bases and J by 8 bases, with 10 bases between. Germline loops: CDR1 GTSNPN, CDR2 SVGIG (reference sequence).

This chain connects TRBV9 to TRBJ1-5, with 9 positions matching TRBD1. Trimming at V came to 2 bases and at J to 1 base, leaving 16 bases not matched to a gene. CDR1 is SGDLS, CDR2 YYNGEE, per germline. There are 20 residues in the CDR3. For the CDR3, the DNA is TGTGCCAGCAGCGTCCGTCTCCGGGACAGGGAACTAGCCAGCAATCAGCCCCAGCATTTT. Translating gives CASSVRLRDRELASNQPQHF.

J is TRBJ1-2 and V is TRBV5-5; 11 bases match TRBD1. The V gene's germline CDR1 is SGHKS and CDR2 YYEKEE (reference sequence). The CDR3 spans 14 residues. The junction had 7 bases not matched to a gene; V was cut back by 5 bases and J by 7 bases. CDR3 loop: CASSPGQGASGYTF. The CDR3 DNA reads as TGTGCCAGCAGTCCTGGACAGGGGGCGTCTGGCTACACCTTC.

This clone is a singleton in its sample. This chain uses TRBV6-5 with TRBJ1-1; no firm D call. The CDR3 length is 11 residues. Germline V gene sequence: CDR1 MNHEY, CDR2 SVGAGI. V lost 3 bases, J lost 6 bases, and 5 bases lay in between. CDR3 protein: CASSYLSEAFF. CDR3 sequence (DNA): TGTGCCAGCAGTTATCTTTCTGAAGCTTTCTTT.

V gene TRBV10-2 combines with J gene TRBJ2-5; 7 nucleotides match TRBD2. With 2 bases clipped from V and 4 bases from J, the junction kept 4 bases outside the gene matches. There are 14 residues in the CDR3. CDR1 WSHSY and CDR2 SAAADI come from the germline V gene. Here the CDR3 DNA reads TGCGCCAGCAGTGAGAGGGAGGGTGGAGAGACCCAGTACTTC. Amino acids: CASSEREGGETQYF.

The V and J genes are TRBV13 and TRBJ1-6; D uncertain. CDR3 length equals 17 residues. V was pared by 2 bases and J by 5 bases, with 16 bases between. CDR1 is PRHDT, CDR2 FYEKMQ, per germline (reference sequence). The CDR3 spells CASSLRWRAVNNSPLHF. DNA of the CDR3: TGTGCCAGCAGCTTAAGGTGGAGGGCAGTCAATAATTCACCCCTCCACTTT.

CDR3 DNA: TGTGCCAGCAGCTCGGAGGGGGGGGAGCTGTTTTTT. Its protein is CASSSEGGELFF. V is TRBV5-5 and J is TRBJ2-2, with D perhaps TRBD2 (6 bases). V lost 3 bases and J 8 bases, leaving 8 bases between the germline ends. This CDR3 has 12 residues. Germline V CDR1 and CDR2: SGHKS, YYEKEE (reference sequence).